Shown below are 16 T cell receptor beta chains from a single sample sequenced in a study of radiotherapy plus CTLA-4 blockade in lung cancer. Assay used: immunoSEQ multiplex PCR; TCRdb lists only in-frame clones, some missing. The sample consists of some 66,000 clones, around four fifths of them appearing once. The specimen comprised peripheral blood, sampled from a patient treated with radiotherapy plus ipilimumab. The source of these receptors is a human donor with non-small cell lung cancer who had a partial response to radiotherapy plus ipilimumab.

This clone was seen more than once but under ten times. This chain joins TRBV5-6 and TRBJ1-2; perhaps TRBD1 as D (5 bases). V was trimmed by 0 bases and J by 3 bases, leaving 9 bases between them. Germline loops: CDR1 SGHDT, CDR2 YYEEEE. The CDR3 is 14 residues long. CDR3 residues: CASSLGGGDYGYTF. The CDR3 nucleotides read TGTGCCAGCAGCTTGGGCGGGGGAGACTATGGCTACACCTTC. Filled out from reference TRBV5-6 and TRBJ1-2, the complete variable domain reads DAGVTQSPTHLIKTRGQQVTLRCSPKSGHDTVSWYQQALGQGPQFIFQYYEEEERQRGNFPDRFSGHQFPNYSSELNVNALLLGDSALYLCASSLGGGDYGYTFGSGTRLTVV.

V is TRBV5-4 and J is TRBJ1-2; possible D gene TRBD1, 6 bases. CDR1 and CDR2 from the germline V gene are SGHNT and YYREEE (reference sequence). The CDR3 length is 14 residues. Trimming left V 4 bases short and J 8 bases short, with 18 bases between. The CDR3 loop reads CASSGGGGTKGYTF. The CDR3 nucleotides read TGTGCCAGCAGCGGGGGAGGGGGGACTAAAGGCTACACCTTC. Full variable domain (remainder filled in from reference TRBV5-4 and TRBJ1-2): ETGVTQSPTHLIKTRGQQVTLRCSSQSGHNTVSWYQQALGQGPQFIFQYYREEENGRGNFPPRFSGLQFPNYSSELNVNALELDDSALYLCASSGGGGTKGYTFGSGTRLTVV.

The gene calls are TRBV10-3 and TRBJ1-2, with D possibly matching TRBD1 (5 bases). The CDR3 length is 13 residues. Germline values: CDR1 ENHRY, CDR2 SYGVKD. V shed 6 bases and J shed 4 bases, with 12 bases lying between them. The CDR3 sequence: CAISAGLIYGYTF. The CDR3, as DNA: TGTGCCATCAGCGCGGGACTGATCTATGGCTACACCTTC.

The V call is TRBV7-9, the J call TRBJ1-2, with a possible D match to TRBD1 (5 bases). The germline V and J ends were trimmed by 5 bases and 6 bases, with 10 bases remaining between them. Germline CDR1 is SEHNR and CDR2 is FQNEAQ (reference sequence). The CDR3 extends over 12 amino acids. The CDR3 sequence: CASSPRDDGYTF. In DNA, the CDR3 is TGTGCCAGCAGCCCGCGGGACGATGGCTACACCTTC.

Turning to this clone: The junction shows a germline mismatch at one end, possibly a read error. V gene TRBV25-1 combines with J gene TRBJ1-4; D uncertain. Germline lookup yields CDR1 MGHDK and CDR2 SYGVNS. CDR3 size: 13 residues. CDR3 sequence reads: CTSSPNLGEKLFF. CDR3 nucleotides: TGTACCAGCAGTCCAAATCTCGGGGAAAAACTGTTTTTT. The full variable domain, with the rest looked up from reference TRBV25-1 and TRBJ1-4, is EADIYQTPRYLVIGTGKKITLECSQTMGHDKMYWYQQDPGMELHLIHYSYGVNSTEKGDLSSESTVSRIRTEHFPLTLESARPSHTSQYLCTSSPNLGEKLFFGSGTQLSVL.

The V and J genes are TRBV29-1 and TRBJ1-3; 12 bases agree with TRBD1. Germline loops: CDR1 SQVTM, CDR2 ANQGSEA. Trimming took 4 bases from V and 2 from J; bases not matched to a gene: 6. The CDR3 loop spans 16 amino acids. CDR3 sequence: CSVVGTGGAAGNTIYF. The CDR3 DNA sequence: TGCAGCGTTGTAGGGACAGGGGGCGCCGCTGGAAACACCATATATTTT.

The chain uses TRBV19 and TRBJ2-7; D remains unclear. In germline, CDR1 is LNHDA, CDR2 SQIVND (reference sequence). The CDR3 covers 13 residues. Between the trimmed V and J ends, which lost 4 bases and 4 bases, there was a span of 11 bases. In DNA form, the CDR3 reads TGTGCCAGTAGTAGGGCCTCCGTATACGAGCAGTACTTC. The encoded protein is CASSRASVYEQYF.

CDR3 in amino acids: CASHRGSTDTQYF. CDR3 bases: TGCGCCAGCCACAGGGGGAGCACAGATACGCAGTATTTT. V usage is TRBV5-1 and J usage is TRBJ2-3; 8 positions match TRBD1. The germline CDR1 and CDR2 sequences are SGHRS and YFSETQ. J lost 0 bases, V lost 7 bases, and 1 base had no gene match. CDR3 length: 13 residues. Filled out from reference TRBV5-1 and TRBJ2-3, the complete variable domain reads KAGVTQTPRYLIKTRGQQVTLSCSPISGHRSVSWYQQTPGQGLQFLFEYFSETQRNKGNFPGRFSGRQFSNSRSEMNVSTLELGDSALYLCASHRGSTDTQYFGPGTRLTVL.

The rearrangement joins TRBV27 to TRBJ2-2; D may be TRBD2 (5 bases). CDR3 length: 14 residues. Germline CDR1 MNHEY, CDR2 SMNVEV (reference sequence). Trimming cost V 5 bases and J 5 bases, with 12 bases left between them. In nucleotides, the CDR3 is TGTGCCAGCAGTCGGGGATCCCTTACCGGGGAGCTGTTTTTT. Encoded protein: CASSRGSLTGELFF.

This clone was recorded only once. V and J are TRBV7-9 and TRBJ2-2, with 11 positions matching TRBD2. Germline values: CDR1 SEHNR, CDR2 FQNEAQ (reference sequence). CDR3 length equals 15 residues. Trimming cost V 3 bases and J 5 bases; bases outside gene matches: 2. For the CDR3, the DNA is TGTGCCAGCAGCTTTAGCGGGAGGGGTACCGGGGAGCTGTTTTTT. This codes for CASSFSGRGTGELFF.

This chain links TRBV28 with TRBJ2-1, with unresolved D. The CDR3 is made up of 15 amino acids. The V end was cut by 6 bases, the J end by 1 base, with 13 bases between. Germline values: CDR1 MDHEN, CDR2 SYDVKM. This CDR3 is CASSALSVSYNEQFF. The CDR3 nucleotides read TGTGCCAGCAGCGCCCTGTCAGTTTCCTACAATGAGCAGTTCTTC.

The genes are TRBV9 and TRBJ2-1; 14 bases map to TRBD2. Germline V gene lookup returns CDR1 SGDLS and CDR2 YYNGEE. V was pared by 2 bases and J by 4 bases, with 5 bases of the junction left unmatched. The CDR3 is made up of 17 amino acids. CDR3: CASSVRLAGGKYNEQFF. In DNA, the CDR3 is TGTGCCAGCAGCGTGAGACTAGCGGGAGGGAAATACAATGAGCAGTTCTTC.

The V and J genes are TRBV27 and TRBJ2-3; unclear D gene. The CDR3 totals 14 residues. Per germline, CDR1 MNHEY and CDR2 SMNVEV (reference sequence). V lost 3 bases to trimming and J lost 1 base, with 8 bases between them. CDR3: CASSFSRGTDTQYF. The CDR3 DNA follows: TGTGCCAGCAGTTTTTCTCGGGGCACAGATACGCAGTATTTT.

This chain's CDR3 is CASREGGTENTDTQYF. DNA for the CDR3: TGTGCCAGCAGGGAAGGCGGGACAGAAAACACAGATACGCAGTATTTT. This chain uses TRBV9 with TRBJ2-3; maybe TRBD1 (7 bases). CDR3 size: 16 residues. Per germline, CDR1 SGDLS and CDR2 YYNGEE. The V end was cut by 5 bases, the J end by 2 bases, with 18 bases between.

The gene calls are TRBV19 and TRBJ1-2, with D perhaps TRBD1 (5 bases). V dropped 7 bases and J dropped 7 bases, with 16 bases sitting between them. CDR1 and CDR2 from the germline V gene are LNHDA and SQIVND (reference sequence). The CDR3 runs 13 residues. For the CDR3, the DNA is TGTGCCAGTAAGAGGCAGGGATATAGTGGCTACACCTTC. This codes for CASKRQGYSGYTF.

The chain joins TRBV18 to TRBJ2-7; D gene ambiguous. Germline CDR1 is KGHSH and CDR2 is LQKENI. With 2 bases removed from V and 0 bases from J, the gap between germline ends came to 17 bases. CDR3 length equals 17 residues. For the CDR3, the DNA is TGTGCCAGCTCACCAATCCAGATCACCACCAACTCCTACGAGCAGTACTTC. It is translated as CASSPIQITTNSYEQYF.